These T cell receptor beta chains were read from a single sample in a study of graft-versus-host responses after intestinal transplantation. Repertoires were generated with immunoSEQ multiplex PCR, while TCRdb's copy carries only in-frame clones and drops some. The data show around 110,000 clones, 75% to 95% seen once. The antigens for these receptors are not known. The input for sequencing was unstimulated CD4+ T cells sorted from spleen or lymph node cells, taken before intestinal transplant. All receptors derive from a human donor who received an intestinal transplant. The CDR3 runs from the conserved cysteine through the conserved F or W. A D gene is named only where the DNA matches it firmly. Part of the rows lack a size; the others show once, few, many or a class for expanded clones.

J: TRBJ2-7; size: .; V: TRBV6-1; D: .; CDR3: CARDSYEQYF; DNA: TGTGCCAGAGACAGCTACGAGCAGTACTTC
J: TRBJ2-7; size: .; V: TRBV19; D: TRBD1; CDR3: CASSIEGTGGREQYF; DNA: TGTGCCAGTAGTATAGAGGGGACAGGGGGCCGCGAGCAGTACTTC
J: TRBJ1-2; size: .; V: TRBV4-1; D: .; CDR3: CASSQGPYGYTF; DNA: TGCGCCAGCAGCCAGGGGCCCTATGGCTACACCTTC
J: TRBJ1-1; size: .; V: TRBV29-1; D: TRBD1; CDR3: CSGKHGTANTEAFF; DNA: TGCAGCGGGAAACATGGGACAGCGAACACTGAAGCTTTCTTT
J: TRBJ1-1; size: few; V: TRBV2; D: .; CDR3: CASIKHVRTGMNTEAFF; DNA: TGTGCCAGCATTAAACACGTCCGGACGGGGATGAACACTGAAGCTTTCTTT
J: TRBJ1-4; size: .; V: TRBV9; D: .; CDR3: CASSAGGATNEKLFF; DNA: TGTGCCAGCAGCGCGGGGGGGGCTACTAATGAAAAACTGTTTTTT
J: TRBJ2-3; size: .; V: TRBV5-6; D: .; CDR3: CASIRRELHYF; DNA: TGTGCCAGCATTCGGAGGGAGTTGCACTATTTT
J: TRBJ1-6; size: few; V: TRBV30; D: TRBD1; CDR3: CAWSGTGVSSYNSPLHF; DNA: TGTGCCTGGAGTGGTACAGGGGTAAGCTCCTATAATTCACCCCTCCACTTT
J: TRBJ2-1; size: .; V: TRBV5-1; D: TRBD1; CDR3: CASSLADRENEQFF; DNA: TGCGCCAGCAGCTTGGCGGACAGGGAGAATGAGCAGTTCTTC
J: TRBJ1-1; size: .; V: TRBV6-6; D: TRBD1; CDR3: CAIRPGGQGDTEAFF; DNA: TGTGCCATCCGCCCAGGGGGACAGGGGGACACTGAAGCTTTCTTT
J: TRBJ1-2; size: .; V: TRBV2; D: TRBD1; CDR3: CASSGGQGANGYTF; DNA: TGTGCCAGCAGTGGGGGACAGGGGGCAAATGGCTACACCTTC
J: TRBJ2-7; size: .; V: TRBV5-1; D: .; CDR3: CASSLAAGVREQYF; DNA: TGCGCCAGCAGCTTGGCAGCCGGAGTAAGGGAGCAGTACTTC